The T cell receptor (beta chain) described here comes from a study of T cells in Graves' hyperthyroidism and ophthalmopathy. Broader study findings: Most thyroid clonotypes expanded above 0.001 were also detected in blood.

From RNA transcripts, TCR beta CDR3 regions were amplified. RT-PCR in the first round (using the HTBI primer set) targeted the TCR CDR3. TCRdb ran MiXCR on the multiplex PCR reads and lists one entry per CDR3 protein. This sample yields 600,000 to 700,000 distinct CDR3 sequences, of which approximately 15% are seen a single time; around 4.1% belongs to the top ten. About this clonotype itself: What it recognizes is unknown.

The V gene lost 2 bases and the J gene lost 3 bases, with 11 bases spanning the gap. CDR3 length: 15 amino acids. Germline V CDR1 and CDR2: MNHEY, SVGAGI. This receptor was obtained from a woman in her thirties or forties with Graves' ophthalmopathy. V usage is TRBV6-5 and J usage is TRBJ1-5; D is possibly TRBD1 (5 bases). Sample: blood. CDR3 in DNA: TGTGCCAGCAGTTACGGGCAGGGATACAATCAGCCCCAGCATTTT. It specifies CASSYGQGYNQPQHF.